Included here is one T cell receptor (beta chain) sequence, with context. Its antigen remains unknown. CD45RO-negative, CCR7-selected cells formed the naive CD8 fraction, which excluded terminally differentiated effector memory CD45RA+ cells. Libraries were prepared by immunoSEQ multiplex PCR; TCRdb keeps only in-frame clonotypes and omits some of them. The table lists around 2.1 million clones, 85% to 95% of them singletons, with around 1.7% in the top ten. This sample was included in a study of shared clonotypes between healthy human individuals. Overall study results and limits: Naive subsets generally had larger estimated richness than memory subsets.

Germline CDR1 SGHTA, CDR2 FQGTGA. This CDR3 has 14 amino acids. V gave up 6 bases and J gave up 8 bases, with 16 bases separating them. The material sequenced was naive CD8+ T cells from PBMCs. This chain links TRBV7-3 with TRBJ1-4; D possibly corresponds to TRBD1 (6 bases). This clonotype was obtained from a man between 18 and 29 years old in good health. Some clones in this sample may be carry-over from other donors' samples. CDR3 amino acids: CASSSGQPGEKLFF. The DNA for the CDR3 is TGTGCCAGCAGTTCGGGACAACCTGGGGAAAAACTGTTTTTT. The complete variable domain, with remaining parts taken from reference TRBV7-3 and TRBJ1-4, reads GAGVSQTPSNKVTEKGKYVELRCDPISGHTALYWYRQSLGQGPEFLIYFQGTGAADDSGLPNDRFFAVRPEGSVSTLKIQRTERGDSAVYLCASSSGQPGEKLFFGSGTQLSVL.